These 32 T cell receptor beta chains were all obtained from the same sample, sequenced in a study of early T cells in non-severe SARS-CoV-2 infection. Using its own MiXCR run on the 5' RACE reads, TCRdb lists one record per CDR3 protein. The sample has more than 20,000 distinct CDR3 sequences, around 4% seen once; the top ten hold roughly 4.2%. Sequencing used whole blood. These receptors were collected from an adult who was a healthcare worker with PCR-confirmed SARS-CoV-2 infection or an uninfected control (not recorded which).

The chain is built from TRBV21-1 and TRBJ2-3; no DNA check was done on the table's D call, TRBD1. TRBV21-1 is listed as a pseudogene. The CDR3 consists of 15 residues. For the CDR3, the DNA is TGTGCCAGCAGCGACCGGGACCGACCCCCAGATACGCAGTATTTT. Translating gives CASSDRDRPPDTQYF.

Only a few counts were recorded for this clonotype. The chain joins TRBV9 to TRBJ2-1, with 7 bases matching TRBD2. The junction had 6 bases not matched to a gene; V was cut back by 4 bases and J by 2 bases. The CDR3 is 15 amino acids. In germline, CDR1 is SGDLS, CDR2 YYNGEE. This chain's CDR3 is CASSLRGVAYNEQFF. The CDR3 DNA reads TGTGCCAGCAGCCTCCGGGGGGTGGCCTACAATGAGCAGTTCTTC.

The gene calls are TRBV7-9 and TRBJ2-3, with 13 nucleotides matching TRBD2. J lost 0 bases, V lost 4 bases, and 1 base had no gene match. CDR1 and CDR2 (germline): SEHNR, FQNEAQ (reference sequence). This CDR3 region has 16 residues. CDR3 in amino acids: CASSSGLAGSTDTQYF. The CDR3, as DNA: TGTGCCAGCAGCTCGGGACTAGCGGGGAGCACAGATACGCAGTATTTT.

There are many counts of this clonotype. This sequence may be a read error, since a much larger clone differs from it by one base. The rearrangement links TRBV2 to TRBJ1-3, with D hard to call. The CDR3 length is 11 residues. Trimming shortened V by 7 bases and J by 10 bases, and 11 bases separated the two germline ends. Germline V gene sequence: CDR1 SNHLY, CDR2 FYNNEI. CDR3 DNA: TGTGCCAGCAACCCTGGGAAAACCATATATTTT. The encoded protein is CASNPGKTIYF.

This clonotype was detected ten times or more. The chain recombines TRBV27 with TRBJ1-5; D might be TRBD1 (5 bases). CDR3 size: 14 residues. Between the trimmed V and J ends, which lost 8 bases and 0 bases, there was a span of 11 bases. The germline gives CDR1 MNHEY, CDR2 SMNVEV (reference sequence). The CDR3 nucleotides read TGTGCCAGCTCGGGACGGTTTAGCAATCAGCCCCAGCATTTT. Translation gives CASSGRFSNQPQHF.

The genes are TRBV4-1 and TRBJ2-1; D perhaps matches TRBD1 (5 bases). The CDR3 covers 14 residues. The V end lost 2 bases, the J end lost 3 bases, and 8 bases lay between the germline ends. Germline-derived CDR1 and CDR2 are MGHRA and YSYEKL. CDR3: CASSQHRGYNEQFF. CDR3 sequence (DNA): TGCGCCAGCAGCCAACATAGGGGCTACAATGAGCAGTTCTTC.

The sample holds many counts of this clonotype. The chain links TRBV11-2 to TRBJ2-2; 11 positions agree with TRBD2. The V gene's germline CDR1 is SGHAT and CDR2 FQNNGV. This CDR3 is built from 15 residues. With V trimmed by 5 bases and J by 4 bases, 3 bases remained unmatched. The CDR3 sequence: CASSLLAGGTGELFF. The CDR3 DNA reads as TGTGCCAGCAGCCTTCTAGCGGGAGGCACCGGGGAGCTGTTTTTT.

This clonotype has just a few counts. V gene TRBV29-1 combines with J gene TRBJ1-4, with TRBD1 as a possible D gene (5 bases). Germline assignment: CDR1 SQVTM and CDR2 ANQGSEA. The CDR3 covers 13 residues. V lost 6 bases to trimming and J lost 4 bases, with 12 bases between them. The CDR3 nucleotides read TGCAGCGTCCTGGTGGGGGTTAATGAAAAACTGTTTTTT. It encodes CSVLVGVNEKLFF.

The chain is built from TRBV11-2 and TRBJ2-7; D is uncertain. CDR3 length: 14 amino acids. Germline lookup yields CDR1 SGHAT and CDR2 FQNNGV. V lost 1 base and J lost 1, with 8 bases in between. CDR3 sequence: CASSLVASSYEQYF. The CDR3 DNA reads as TGTGCCAGCAGCTTAGTTGCCAGTTCCTACGAGCAGTACTTC.

This clonotype was observed a few times. The chain recombines TRBV2 with TRBJ2-3; 7 bases agree with TRBD1. The CDR3 is made up of 16 amino acids. Germline V gene data show CDR1 as SNHLY and CDR2 as FYNNEI. After removal of 5 bases from V and 1 base from J, the junction contained 9 bases not matched to a gene. CDR3 region: CASSLSWTGGTDTQYF. In DNA form, the CDR3 reads TGTGCCAGCAGTCTTTCATGGACAGGAGGCACAGATACGCAGTATTTT. Full variable domain (rest looked up from reference TRBV2 and TRBJ2-3): EPEVTQTPSHQVTQMGQEVILRCVPISNHLYFYWYRQILGQKVEFLVSFYNNEISEKSEIFDDQFSVERPDGSNFTLKIRSTKLEDSAMYFCASSLSWTGGTDTQYFGPGTRLTVL.

The chain joins TRBV10-3 to TRBJ2-3, with a tentative D call TRBD2 (6 bases). Germline loops: CDR1 ENHRY, CDR2 SYGVKD. The V end lost 8 bases, the J end lost 0 bases, and 15 bases lay between the germline ends. The CDR3 sequence is 15 residues long. The CDR3 here is CAIFSGETSTDTQYF. CDR3 nucleotide sequence: TGTGCCATCTTTAGCGGTGAAACTAGCACAGATACGCAGTATTTT.

This clonotype was seen repeatedly, ten times or more. V and J are TRBV20-1 and TRBJ1-1; 7 bases are a match to TRBD1. Looked up from germline, CDR1 is DFQATT and CDR2 is SNEGSKA (reference sequence). With V trimmed by 6 bases and J by 2 bases, 6 bases remained unmatched. This CDR3 comprises 13 residues. In nucleotides, the CDR3 is TGCAGTGCCAAAGGGGGCCTCAACACTGAAGCTTTCTTT. It encodes CSAKGGLNTEAFF.

In this sample, this clonotype turned up many times. This chain connects TRBV7-9 to TRBJ2-1; D gene unclear. Germline assignment: CDR1 SEHNR and CDR2 FQNEAQ (reference sequence). CDR3 length: 13 residues. V was pared by 1 base and J by 4 bases, with 5 bases between. DNA for the CDR3: TGTGCCAGCAGCTTAGGCCTGTACAATGAGCAGTTCTTC. Protein: CASSLGLYNEQFF.

This clonotype has a count of ten or more. The chain uses TRBV7-3 and TRBJ2-3, with TRBD2 matching over 8 bases. V dropped 1 base and J dropped 3; count of bases not matched to a gene: 6. Looked up from germline, CDR1 is SGHTA and CDR2 is FQGTGA. The CDR3 is made up of 16 amino acids. CDR3 nucleotides: TGTGCCAGCAGCTTAAAGGCGGGAGGAAAAACAGATACGCAGTATTTT. It specifies CASSLKAGGKTDTQYF.

This clonotype has ten or more counts. The genes are TRBV20-1 and TRBJ2-1; weak D call: TRBD2 (5 bases). Trimming removed 0 bases from V and 0 bases from J, with 12 bases in between. The germline gives CDR1 DFQATT, CDR2 SNEGSKA (reference sequence). This CDR3 region has 16 residues. The CDR3 nucleotides are TGCAGTGCTAGAGATCCTAGCCAGAGCTCCTACAATGAGCAGTTCTTC. Translating it yields CSARDPSQSSYNEQFF.

This clonotype came up a few times. The rearrangement joins TRBV5-6 to TRBJ2-1; D may be TRBD1 (5 bases). This CDR3 has 14 residues. With 2 bases removed from V and 7 bases from J, the gap between germline ends came to 13 bases. Germline CDR1 SGHDT, CDR2 YYEEEE. CDR3 sequence: CASSFSGKSNEQFF. The CDR3 nucleotides read TGTGCCAGCAGCTTTTCAGGGAAGTCTAATGAGCAGTTCTTC.

This clonotype was detected ten times or more. The CDR3 bases are TGTGCCAGCAGTTTCAGGGGCCTAGGGGCTTTCTTT. This gives the protein CASSFRGLGAFF. The rearrangement links TRBV12-3 or TRBV12-4 to TRBJ1-1, with D maybe TRBD1 (6 bases). The germline V and J ends were trimmed by 3 bases and 11 bases, with 13 bases remaining between them. This CDR3 is built from 12 residues.

This clonotype was seen ten or more times. CDR3 region: CASSRNRDEKLFF. CDR3 nucleotide sequence: TGTGCCAGCAGCCGCAACCGGGATGAAAAACTGTTTTTT. This chain connects TRBV11-1 to TRBJ1-4; no definite D call. Trimming left V 5 bases short and J 6 bases short, with 10 bases between. This CDR3 has 13 amino acids. The germline gives CDR1 SGHAT, CDR2 FQDESV (reference sequence).

This clonotype has at least ten counts. The rearrangement uses TRBV2 and TRBJ2-7; 10 bases line up with TRBD2. The germline gives CDR1 SNHLY, CDR2 FYNNEI. The CDR3 totals 15 residues. The J segment lost 2 bases and the V segment lost 7 bases, leaving 8 bases of the junction unmatched. The CDR3 DNA sequence: TGTGCCAGCACCCAGACTAGCGGGTCTACCTACGAGCAGTACTTC. Protein product: CASTQTSGSTYEQYF.

Ten or more counts support this clonotype. J is TRBJ2-1 and V is TRBV5-6; no clear D gene. CDR3 length equals 12 residues. Germline V lookup: CDR1 SGHDT, CDR2 YYEEEE. Trimming removed 3 bases at V and 10 bases at J, with 11 bases between. DNA of the CDR3: TGTGCCAGCAGCTACGCTGGTTTGGAGCAGTTCTTC. Protein: CASSYAGLEQFF.

This clonotype was detected ten times or more. The chain has TRBV7-9 and TRBJ2-7; 11 nucleotides match TRBD2. There are 16 residues in the CDR3. Germline CDR1 is SEHNR and CDR2 is FQNEAQ (reference sequence). The V gene end was trimmed by 6 bases and the J gene end by 6 bases; junction bases not matched to a gene: 13. CDR3 coding DNA: TGTGCCAGCAGTTCACTAGCGGGAGAGGAGGGTGGCGAGCAGTACTTC. Translating gives CASSSLAGEEGGEQYF.

This clonotype was recorded at least ten times. The rearrangement joins TRBV7-9 to TRBJ1-1; maybe TRBD1 (5 bases). The CDR3 spans 17 residues. With 5 bases removed from V and 5 bases from J, the gap between germline ends came to 24 bases. The V gene's germline CDR1 is SEHNR and CDR2 FQNEAQ (reference sequence). CDR3 in DNA: TGTGCCAGCAGCGAGAGGCCAGGTAGAGACGGGGGGACTGAAGCTTTCTTT. This codes for CASSERPGRDGGTEAFF.

This clonotype was observed at least ten times. This chain connects TRBV20-1 to TRBJ2-3, with 7 bases fitting TRBD1. Per the germline V gene, CDR1 is DFQATT and CDR2 is SNEGSKA (reference sequence). CDR3 length: 15 amino acids. V lost 0 bases and J lost 0; bases outside the gene matches: 3. CDR3 in amino acids: CSAREGQASTDTQYF. The CDR3 nucleotides read TGCAGTGCTAGAGAAGGACAGGCAAGCACAGATACGCAGTATTTT.

This clonotype was observed a few times. The chain is built from TRBV5-1 and TRBJ2-2, with D unclear. In germline, CDR1 is SGHRS, CDR2 YFSETQ. V lost 0 bases, J lost 6 bases, and 6 bases lay in between. CDR3 size: 13 residues. CDR3 nucleotide sequence: TGCGCCAGCAGCTTGGTTTTCGCCGGGGAGCTGTTTTTT. Translated, it gives CASSLVFAGELFF.

This clonotype was seen ten or more times. The chain uses TRBV7-6 and TRBJ1-4; no clear D gene. Per germline, CDR1 SGHVS and CDR2 FNYEAQ. V lost 5 bases and J lost 8, with 12 bases in between. The CDR3 contains 13 residues. The CDR3 sequence is CASSLSPKEKLFF. The CDR3 nucleotides read TGTGCCAGCAGCCTCTCTCCAAAGGAAAAACTGTTTTTT.

The chain joins TRBV5-1 to TRBJ2-1; a possible D gene is TRBD2 (6 bases). This CDR3 has 14 amino acids. Trimming stripped 2 bases from V and 3 bases from J, with 9 bases between. CDR1 is SGHRS and CDR2 is YFSETQ in the germline V gene. The CDR3 is CASSLPGDYNEQFF. For the CDR3, the DNA is TGCGCCAGCAGCTTACCGGGGGACTACAATGAGCAGTTCTTC.

This clonotype was observed at least ten times. The V gene is TRBV30, the J gene TRBJ1-6; TRBD1 matches 7 bases. Trimming removed 5 bases from V and 9 bases from J; junction bases left unmatched: 10. The CDR3 extends over 14 amino acids. Germline V gene sequence: CDR1 GTSNPN, CDR2 SVGIG (reference sequence). The CDR3 is CAWGRQGPTSPLHF. Written as DNA, the CDR3 is TGTGCCTGGGGGAGACAGGGTCCGACTTCACCCCTCCACTTT. Variable domain in full (rest from reference TRBV30 and TRBJ1-6): SQTIHQWPATLVQPVGSPLSLECTVEGTSNPNLYWYRQAAGRGLQLLFYSVGIGQISSEVPQNLSASRPQDRQFILSSKKLLLSDSGFYLCAWGRQGPTSPLHFGNGTRLTVT.

The chain couples TRBV12-3 or TRBV12-4 to TRBJ2-5, with 10 bases aligning to TRBD1. The CDR3 has 16 residues. The V and J ends lost 4 bases and 4 bases, in that order; junction bases with no gene match: 9. In DNA, the CDR3 is TGTGCCAGCAGTTCCTCAGACAGGGGGCTGTCAGAGACCCAGTACTTC. Translated, it gives CASSSSDRGLSETQYF.

This chain links TRBV7-9 with TRBJ2-1; TRBD2 aligns across 16 bases. Trimming at V came to 5 bases and at J to 1 base, leaving 11 bases not matched to a gene. From germline, CDR1 is SEHNR and CDR2 FQNEAQ (reference sequence). The CDR3 runs 20 residues. The CDR3 DNA follows: TGTGCCAGCAGCAGACCGGGGACTAGCGGGAGGGCCTCATCCTACAATGAGCAGTTCTTC. Translated, it gives CASSRPGTSGRASSYNEQFF.

This clonotype was counted a few times. V gene TRBV5-1 combines with J gene TRBJ2-1, with a possible D match to TRBD1 (6 bases). Per germline, CDR1 SGHRS and CDR2 YFSETQ. The CDR3 runs to 16 residues. V was cut by 4 bases and J by 4 bases, with 18 bases left in between. The CDR3 nucleotides read TGCGCCAGCAGCGCTCGCGGGCAGGGGATTTACAATGAGCAGTTCTTC. It codes for CASSARGQGIYNEQFF.

This clonotype was recorded at least ten times. The chain couples TRBV11-2 to TRBJ1-1; TRBD1 might be the D (5 bases). This CDR3 is built from 18 residues. V was shortened by 1 base and J by 6 bases, with 24 bases between the two germline ends. The V gene's germline CDR1 is SGHAT and CDR2 FQNNGV. CDR3: CASSLGLTWGQGVAEAFF. Written as DNA, the CDR3 is TGTGCCAGCAGCTTAGGGTTGACCTGGGGCCAAGGGGTGGCTGAAGCTTTCTTT. Looking up the rest from reference TRBV11-2 and TRBJ1-1 gives the full variable domain: EAGVAQSPRYKIIEKRQSVAFWCNPISGHATLYWYQQILGQGPKLLIQFQNNGVVDDSQLPKDRFSAERLKGVDSTLKIQPAKLEDSAVYLCASSLGLTWGQGVAEAFFGQGTRLTVV.

With respect to this clonotype: The junction departs from germline at one end; a sequencing error may be responsible. The V and J genes are TRBV6-1 and TRBJ2-3; tentatively, D is TRBD2 (6 bases). This CDR3 is 14 amino acids long. Germline CDR1 MNHNS, CDR2 SASEGT. The CDR3 is CASSESGGADTQYF. The CDR3, as DNA: TGTGCCAGCAGTGAATCCGGAGGGGCAGATACTCAGTATTTT.